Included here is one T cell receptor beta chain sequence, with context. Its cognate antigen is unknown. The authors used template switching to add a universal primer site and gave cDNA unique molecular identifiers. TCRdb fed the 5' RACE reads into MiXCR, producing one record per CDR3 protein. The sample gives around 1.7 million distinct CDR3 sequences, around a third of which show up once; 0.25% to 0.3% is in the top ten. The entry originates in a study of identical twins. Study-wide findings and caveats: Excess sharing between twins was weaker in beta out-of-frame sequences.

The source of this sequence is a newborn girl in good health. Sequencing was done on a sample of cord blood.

The CDR3 protein is CASSVGVGGDFYNEQFF. The CDR3, as DNA: TGTGCCAGCAGCGTAGGGGTCGGGGGGGACTTTTACAATGAGCAGTTCTTC. The chain joins TRBV9 to TRBJ2-1, with 8 bases lining up with TRBD2. Germline V gives CDR1 SGDLS, CDR2 YYNGEE. The CDR3 has 17 residues. The J segment lost 4 bases and the V segment lost 0 bases, leaving 9 bases of the junction unmatched. The whole variable domain, filled in from reference TRBV9 and TRBJ2-1, reads DSGVTQTPKHLITATGQRVTLRCSPRSGDLSVYWYQQSLDQGLQFLIQYYNGEERAKGNILERFSAQQFPDLHSELNLSSLELGDSALYFCASSVGVGGDFYNEQFFGPGTRLTVL.